Following are 27 T cell receptor beta chains from one sample sequenced in a study of vaccination effects on CD4 cells after COVID-19. These receptors' targets are unknown. Expansion with viral peptide pools was applied to antigen-specific CD4+ T cells by the ViraFEST assay prior to sequencing. With more than nine days of culture completed, CD4+ T cells were isolated. The data were produced by immunoSEQ multiplex PCR, yet TCRdb's version contains in-frame clones alone and is incomplete. The sample lists tens of thousands of clones, around 76% occurring once. The source was CD4+ T cells from PBMCs cultured with HCoV-229E spike peptides, collected before COVID-19 vaccination. The receptors originated from a human donor who received a COVID-19 vaccine.

The chain combines TRBV24-1 with TRBJ1-4; tentative D call: TRBD1 (5 bases). Looked up from germline, CDR1 is KGHDR and CDR2 is SFDVKD. V was trimmed by 6 bases and J by 3 bases, leaving 10 bases between them. The CDR3 runs to 14 residues. DNA of the CDR3: TGTGCCACCAGTCACCCGGGGGCTAATGAAAAACTGTTTTTT. This sequence encodes CATSHPGANEKLFF.

The chain employs TRBV5-1 and TRBJ1-2; tentative D call: TRBD1 (6 bases). The CDR3 contains 15 residues. Germline V gene lookup returns CDR1 SGHRS and CDR2 YFSETQ. The V and J ends lost 0 bases and 8 bases respectively, with 17 bases between them. The CDR3 here is CASSLDRGNREGYTF. Written as DNA, the CDR3 is TGCGCCAGCAGCTTGGATAGGGGAAACAGGGAGGGCTACACCTTC. The variable domain in full, completed from reference TRBV5-1 and TRBJ1-2, reads KAGVTQTPRYLIKTRGQQVTLSCSPISGHRSVSWYQQTPGQGLQFLFEYFSETQRNKGNFPGRFSGRQFSNSRSEMNVSTLELGDSALYLCASSLDRGNREGYTFGSGTRLTVV.

This rearrangement joins TRBV5-4 to TRBJ1-3; tentatively, D is TRBD1 (5 bases). From germline, CDR1 is SGHNT and CDR2 YYREEE (reference sequence). Trimming took 0 bases from V and 1 from J, leaving 8 bases between them. The CDR3 sequence is 15 residues long. As DNA, the CDR3 is TGTGCCAGCAGCTTGGGGGGCGCTTCTGGAAACACCATATATTTT. This sequence encodes CASSLGGASGNTIYF.

Ten or more counts support this clone. The chain couples TRBV5-5 to TRBJ1-5; possible D gene TRBD1, 6 bases. Germline lookup yields CDR1 SGHKS and CDR2 YYEKEE (reference sequence). V lost 1 base to trimming and J lost 7 bases, with 24 bases between them. The CDR3 has 18 amino acids. The CDR3 protein is CASSLFTTLQGGEQPQHF. CDR3 DNA: TGTGCCAGCAGCTTGTTCACTACCCTACAGGGAGGAGAGCAGCCCCAGCATTTT.

This clone has only a few counts. V usage is TRBV7-2 and J usage is TRBJ1-1, with 9 bases matching TRBD1. Germline values: CDR1 SGHTA, CDR2 FQGNSA. The V segment lost 5 bases and the J segment 5 bases; nucleotides outside the gene matches: 6. CDR3 length: 14 amino acids. The CDR3 here is CASSPGTGRTEAFF. CDR3 nucleotides: TGTGCCAGCAGCCCAGGGACAGGGAGAACTGAAGCTTTCTTT.

The V gene is TRBV6-5, the J gene TRBJ2-2; 7 bases agree with TRBD1. V trimming: 2 bases; J trimming: 8 bases; junction bases outside the gene matches: 8. Germline-derived CDR1 and CDR2 are MNHEY and SVGAGI. The CDR3 is 15 amino acids. The CDR3 protein is CASSYRGQTVGELFF. CDR3 in DNA: TGTGCCAGCAGTTACAGGGGACAGACTGTTGGGGAGCTGTTTTTT.

The chain carries TRBV5-6 and TRBJ2-7, with D possibly TRBD2 on 5 matching bases. The germline V gene encodes CDR1 SGHDT and CDR2 YYEEEE. This CDR3 is 14 amino acids long. V was trimmed by 4 bases and J by 7 bases, leaving 18 bases between them. CDR3 DNA sequence: TGTGCCAGCAGCAGAATTCAGGAACCGGGGGAGCAGTACGTC. Its protein is CASSRIQEPGEQYV.

V gene TRBV19 combines with J gene TRBJ2-5; 10 bases map to TRBD1. The CDR3 loop spans 14 amino acids. The germline CDR1 and CDR2 sequences are LNHDA and SQIVND (reference sequence). V trimming: 7 bases; J trimming: 4 bases; junction bases outside the gene matches: 6. The DNA for the CDR3 is TGTGCCAGTACCGACAGGGGGCGAAGAGAGACCCAGTACTTC. Its protein product is CASTDRGRRETQYF.

V and J are TRBV4-2 and TRBJ1-4; 7 nucleotides match TRBD1. CDR1 and CDR2 from the germline V gene are LGHNA and YNFKEQ. V lost 2 bases to trimming and J lost 4 bases; unmatched junction nucleotides: 4. There are 15 residues in the CDR3. The chain's CDR3 is CASSQFDRDNEKLFF. The CDR3 nucleotides are TGTGCCAGCAGCCAATTCGACAGGGATAATGAAAAACTGTTTTTT.

This clone was found once. The V call is TRBV2, the J call TRBJ1-5, with TRBD1 matching 8 bases. Germline V gives CDR1 SNHLY, CDR2 FYNNEI. The junction had 3 bases not matched to a gene; V was cut back by 6 bases and J by 2 bases. The CDR3 consists of 14 residues. CDR3 region: CASRPTGGNQPQHF. Here the CDR3 DNA reads TGTGCCAGCAGGCCGACAGGGGGCAATCAGCCCCAGCATTTT.

This clone was counted a few times. The CDR3 reads CAIHKGTGELFF. The CDR3 DNA reads TGTGCCATCCACAAGGGCACCGGGGAGCTGTTTTTT. The rearrangement joins TRBV10-3 to TRBJ2-2, with D hard to call. The CDR3 extends over 12 amino acids. Germline loops: CDR1 ENHRY, CDR2 SYGVKD. V was trimmed by 8 bases and J by 4 bases, leaving 8 bases between them.

The J gene is TRBJ1-2, the V gene TRBV19; D might be TRBD1 (5 bases). Germline V gene sequence: CDR1 LNHDA, CDR2 SQIVND (reference sequence). The CDR3 is made up of 15 amino acids. Trimming removed 4 bases from V and 0 bases from J, with 12 bases in between. CDR3 sequence: CASSTAGTPNYGYTF. For the CDR3, the DNA is TGTGCCAGTAGTACCGCCGGGACGCCTAACTATGGCTACACCTTC.

This sequence joins TRBV6-2 or TRBV6-3 and TRBJ2-4, with TRBD1 as a possible D gene (6 bases). The V gene lost 2 bases and the J gene lost 4 bases, with 18 bases spanning the gap. In germline, CDR1 is MNHEY, CDR2 SVGEGT. The CDR3 covers 17 residues. CDR3 loop: CASSYALRDKAKNIQYF. The CDR3 region has the DNA TGTGCCAGCAGTTACGCCCTCCGGGACAAGGCAAAAAACATTCAGTACTTC.

This rearrangement joins TRBV2 to TRBJ2-2; no reliable D call. This CDR3 region has 12 residues. Trimming took 6 bases from V and 4 from J, leaving 6 bases between them. Germline CDR1 and CDR2: SNHLY and FYNNEI. Here the CDR3 reads CASRGVTGELFF. The CDR3, as DNA: TGTGCCAGCAGAGGAGTCACCGGGGAGCTGTTTTTT.

This clone was detected only a few times. This rearrangement joins TRBV27 to TRBJ1-1; 7 bases line up with TRBD1. J was trimmed by 1 base and V by 9 bases; bases with no gene match: 5. The CDR3 is made up of 13 amino acids. From germline, CDR1 is MNHEY and CDR2 SMNVEV (reference sequence). CDR3 nucleotide sequence: TGTGCCAGTAACCGGGACAGGAACACTGAAGCTTTCTTT. It specifies CASNRDRNTEAFF.

The chain has TRBV2 and TRBJ1-5; possibly TRBD1 for D (5 bases). The germline CDR1 and CDR2 sequences are SNHLY and FYNNEI. V lost 4 bases to trimming and J lost 8 bases, with 15 bases between them. The CDR3 has 14 amino acids. The CDR3 DNA follows: TGTGCCAGCAGTGGGTCTGGGACGGGAGAGCCCCAGCATTTT. Encoded protein: CASSGSGTGEPQHF.

This chain connects TRBV25-1 to TRBJ2-5; a weak D match, TRBD2 (6 bases). In germline, CDR1 is MGHDK, CDR2 SYGVNS. This CDR3 spans 14 amino acids. Trimming took 5 bases from V and 10 from J, leaving 20 bases between them. The CDR3 region has the DNA TGTGCCAGCAGTCGCCGGGACTCCCGGGGGAACCAGTACTTC. As protein: CASSRRDSRGNQYF. Complete variable domain (other parts from reference TRBV25-1 and TRBJ2-5): EADIYQTPRYLVIGTGKKITLECSQTMGHDKMYWYQQDPGMELHLIHYSYGVNSTEKGDLSSESTVSRIRTEHFPLTLESARPSHTSQYLCASSRRDSRGNQYFGPGTRLLVL.

The genes are TRBV2 and TRBJ2-7; D gene unclear. This CDR3 region has 11 residues. Germline V CDR1 and CDR2: SNHLY, FYNNEI. V lost 4 bases and J lost 6, with 7 bases in between. CDR3 bases: TGTGCCAGCAGTGCTCTGTCCGAGCAGTACGTC. Amino acids: CASSALSEQYV.

V and J are TRBV11-2 and TRBJ1-2; tentative D call: TRBD1 (5 bases). CDR3 length equals 14 residues. Between the trimmed V and J ends, which lost 2 bases and 0 bases, there was a span of 7 bases. The germline gives CDR1 SGHAT, CDR2 FQNNGV. The CDR3 loop reads CASSLSGPNYGYTF. The CDR3 DNA follows: TGTGCCAGCAGCTTATCGGGACCTAACTATGGCTACACCTTC.

There are a few counts of this clone. The chain carries TRBV27 and TRBJ2-2, with D maybe TRBD2 (7 bases). In germline, CDR1 is MNHEY, CDR2 SMNVEV (reference sequence). V was cut by 5 bases and J by 5 bases, with 24 bases left in between. The CDR3 extends over 18 amino acids. The CDR3 loop reads CASSLKPFGGGLTGELFF. The DNA for the CDR3 is TGTGCCAGCAGTCTCAAGCCCTTTGGGGGGGGCCTAACCGGGGAGCTGTTTTTT.

This clone was observed a handful of times. V and J are TRBV5-5 and TRBJ1-2; no clear D. Germline CDR1 and CDR2: SGHKS and YYEKEE (reference sequence). Trimming left V 0 bases short and J 4 bases short, with 10 bases between. The CDR3 runs to 14 residues. This CDR3 reads CASSLGDGVYGYTF. DNA for the CDR3: TGTGCCAGCAGCTTGGGAGACGGAGTCTATGGCTACACCTTC.

V is TRBV7-3 and J is TRBJ1-1, with no clear D. The CDR3 is 14 amino acids. Germline values: CDR1 SGHTA, CDR2 FQGTGA. Trimming removed 5 bases at V and 4 bases at J, with 14 bases between. Here the CDR3 DNA reads TGTGCCAGCAGCCCCACCGGGTATGGCACTGAAGCTTTCTTT. Translating it yields CASSPTGYGTEAFF.

This sequence joins TRBV7-7 and TRBJ2-3, with TRBD2 as a possible D gene (6 bases). Germline CDR1 reads SSHAT; CDR2 reads FNYEAQ (reference sequence). This CDR3 is built from 15 residues. V was pared by 3 bases and J by 0 bases, with 10 bases between. CDR3 protein: CASSFGGASTDTQYF. The CDR3 DNA reads TGTGCCAGCAGCTTTGGCGGGGCTAGCACAGATACGCAGTATTTT.

This chain uses TRBV6-5 with TRBJ2-3; 7 nucleotides line up with TRBD2. The CDR3 totals 15 residues. Germline lookup yields CDR1 MNHEY and CDR2 SVGAGI. With 7 bases clipped from V and 1 base from J, the junction kept 8 bases outside the gene matches. This CDR3 is CASTERGAGTDTQYF. As DNA, the CDR3 is TGTGCCAGCACCGAGCGGGGAGCGGGCACAGATACGCAGTATTTT.

The rearrangement joins TRBV12-5 to TRBJ1-1; 8 bases map to TRBD1. Per germline, CDR1 LGHNT and CDR2 FRNRAP. Germline trimming cut 2 bases from V and 5 bases from J; bases unmatched to any gene: 4. The CDR3 consists of 14 residues. The CDR3 region is CASGLYRGSTEAFF. The CDR3 DNA reads as TGTGCTAGTGGTTTGTACAGGGGGTCGACTGAAGCTTTCTTT. The whole variable domain, filled in from reference TRBV12-5 and TRBJ1-1, reads DARVTQTPRHKVTEMGQEVTMRCQPILGHNTVFWYRQTMMQGLELLAYFRNRAPLDDSGMPKDRFSAEMPDATLATLKIQPSEPRDSAVYFCASGLYRGSTEAFFGQGTRLTVV.

This clone was observed a few times. The genes are TRBV11-3 and TRBJ2-1; either TRBD1 or TRBD2 may fit D (6 bases each). The V and J ends lost 6 bases and 6 bases respectively, with 15 bases between them. This CDR3 comprises 14 residues. The germline V gene encodes CDR1 SGHNT and CDR2 YENEEA. CDR3 amino acids: CASSYSGAVNEQFF. The CDR3 DNA reads as TGTGCCAGCAGTTATTCGGGGGCAGTCAATGAGCAGTTCTTC. The full variable domain, in which reference TRBV11-3 and TRBJ2-1 provide the parts outside the CDR3, is EAGVVQSPRYKIIEKKQPVAFWCNPISGHNTLYWYLQNLGQGPELLIRYENEEAVDDSQLPKDRFSAERLKGVDSTLKIQPAELGDSAVYLCASSYSGAVNEQFFGPGTRLTVL.

This chain links TRBV19 with TRBJ2-5; D not resolved. The CDR3 runs 12 residues. V lost 7 bases and J 2 bases, leaving 8 bases between the germline ends. Per germline, CDR1 LNHDA and CDR2 SQIVND (reference sequence). The CDR3 nucleotides are TGTGCCAGTAACGACGGACAAGAGACCCAGTACTTC. It is translated as CASNDGQETQYF.